The 14 T cell receptor beta chains in this list originate from one sample, sequenced in a study of T cell responses to AZD1222 COVID-19 vaccine. TCRdb's copy holds only in-frame clones and misses some; the assay was immunoSEQ multiplex PCR. The sample carries more than 95,000 clones, 75% to 90% recorded once. Source: peripheral blood, taken on day 0 of AZD1222 vaccination. The receptors here all came from an adult in good health.

The chain is built from TRBV5-6 and TRBJ2-2; no definite D call. Germline V gene data show CDR1 as SGHDT and CDR2 as YYEEEE. V was cut by 2 bases and J by 5 bases, with 13 bases left in between. The CDR3 totals 15 residues. CDR3 sequence (DNA): TGTGCCAGCAGCTTCTTGTTAAAGGGTACCGGGGAGCTGTTTTTT. Its protein is CASSFLLKGTGELFF. Combining the CDR3 with reference TRBV5-6 and TRBJ2-2 gives the whole variable domain DAGVTQSPTHLIKTRGQQVTLRCSPKSGHDTVSWYQQALGQGPQFIFQYYEEEERQRGNFPDRFSGHQFPNYSSELNVNALLLGDSALYLCASSFLLKGTGELFFGEGSRLTVL.

This clone is a singleton in its sample. The chain has TRBV19 and TRBJ1-2; the match to TRBD1 covers 7 bases. V lost 10 bases, J lost 2 bases, and 7 bases stayed unmatched. CDR1 LNHDA and CDR2 SQIVND come from the germline V gene (reference sequence). The CDR3 sequence is 13 residues long. CDR3 loop: CATWTGSNYGYTF. The DNA for the CDR3 is TGTGCCACCTGGACAGGATCAAACTATGGCTACACCTTC.

The gene calls are TRBV3-1 (or the pseudogene TRBV3-2) and TRBJ2-3; TRBD1 or TRBD2 may be the D gene (6 bases each). Trimming cost V 4 bases and J 4 bases, with 12 bases left between them. Per germline, CDR1 LGHDT and CDR2 YNNKEL (reference sequence). CDR3 size: 14 residues. This chain's CDR3 is CASSPWGAADTQYF. In nucleotides, the CDR3 is TGTGCCAGCAGCCCTTGGGGGGCCGCAGATACGCAGTATTTT.

The genes are TRBV3-1 (or the pseudogene TRBV3-2) and TRBJ1-4; D unclear. The CDR3 contains 15 residues. CDR1 and CDR2 (germline): LGHDT, YNNKEL (reference sequence). V was pared by 0 bases and J by 5 bases, with 10 bases between. The CDR3 region is CASSQEGSNNEKLFF. CDR3 nucleotide sequence: TGTGCCAGCAGCCAAGAAGGGAGTAACAATGAAAAACTGTTTTTT.

The chain employs TRBV11-1 and TRBJ1-2; D is uncertain. Looked up from germline, CDR1 is SGHAT and CDR2 is FQDESV (reference sequence). V gave up 8 bases and J gave up 5 bases, with 18 bases separating them. This CDR3 is built from 14 residues. CDR3 sequence: CASSTSVGWYGYTF. The CDR3 coding sequence is TGTGCCAGCTCGACCTCGGTGGGGTGGTATGGCTACACCTTC.

This clone was recorded a few times. The CDR3 nucleotides read TGTGCCAGCAGTTACGGGACAGGGGTTGAAGCTTTCTTT. Protein: CASSYGTGVEAFF. The rearrangement joins TRBV6-5 to TRBJ1-1; 10 bases match TRBD1. The junction had 1 base not matched to a gene; V was cut back by 2 bases and J by 7 bases. CDR1 and CDR2 (germline): MNHEY, SVGAGI. The CDR3 is 13 amino acids.

The CDR3 is CASLEGLNTEAFF. CDR3 bases: TGTGCCAGCTTGGAAGGCCTAAACACTGAAGCTTTCTTT. This chain links TRBV12-3 or TRBV12-4 with TRBJ1-1; D remains unclear. Trimming removed 8 bases at V and 2 bases at J, with 12 bases between. The CDR3 runs to 13 residues.

The rearrangement links TRBV7-2 to TRBJ2-3; 8 nucleotides agree with TRBD2. The germline V gene encodes CDR1 SGHTA and CDR2 FQGNSA. Trimming took 3 bases from V and 2 from J; bases not matched to a gene: 7. This CDR3 is 16 amino acids long. CDR3 sequence: CASSFTSGPPTDTQYF. The CDR3 region has the DNA TGTGCCAGCAGCTTCACTAGCGGCCCCCCCACAGATACGCAGTATTTT. The full variable domain, its missing parts supplied by reference TRBV7-2 and TRBJ2-3, is GAGVSQSPSNKVTEKGKDVELRCDPISGHTALYWYRQSLGQGLEFLIYFQGNSAPDKSGLPSDRFSAERTGGSVSTLTIQRTQQEDSAVYLCASSFTSGPPTDTQYFGPGTRLTVL.

CDR3 in DNA: TGTGCCAGCAGACAGATGCGGATCCCGAGGTGCTATGGCTACACCTTC. This codes for CASRQMRIPRCYGYTF. This chain uses TRBV27 with TRBJ1-2, with D uncertain. Between the trimmed V and J ends, which lost 6 bases and 4 bases, there was a span of 21 bases. The germline V gene encodes CDR1 MNHEY and CDR2 SMNVEV (reference sequence). This CDR3 is 16 amino acids long.

The chain employs TRBV18 and TRBJ2-1; the match to TRBD2 covers 7 bases. Trimming at V came to 3 bases and at J to 4 bases, leaving 15 bases not matched to a gene. The CDR3 is 18 amino acids. Germline V CDR1 and CDR2: KGHSH, LQKENI. The CDR3 is CASSPGVAGDPRYNEQFF. The CDR3 nucleotides are TGTGCCAGCTCACCGGGCGTTGCGGGGGACCCACGGTACAATGAGCAGTTCTTC.

Worth noting for this clone: The CDR3 does not end in the conserved phenylalanine or tryptophan, so this is likely a read error. This sequence joins TRBV7-2 and TRBJ1-6; tentative D call: TRBD1 (6 bases). The germline CDR1 and CDR2 sequences are SGHTA and FQGNSA. The CDR3 covers 14 residues. Trimming left V 5 bases short and J 7 bases short, with 12 bases between. The CDR3, as DNA: TGTGCCAGCAGCCCTAGGGGGGGAAATTCACCCCTCCACCTT. Translating it yields CASSPRGGNSPLHL.

The V call is TRBV6-5, the J call TRBJ2-1, with 10 bases aligning to TRBD1. Germline loops: CDR1 MNHEY, CDR2 SVGAGI. The CDR3 loop spans 16 amino acids. After removal of 2 bases from V and 2 bases from J, the junction contained 3 bases not matched to a gene. CDR3 coding DNA: TGTGCCAGCAGTTACCGGACAGGGGGACCCTACAATGAGCAGTTCTTC. Protein: CASSYRTGGPYNEQFF.

The chain combines TRBV6-1 with TRBJ1-2, with D perhaps matching TRBD1 (6 bases). V lost 1 base and J lost 8, with 17 bases in between. The germline gives CDR1 MNHNS, CDR2 SASEGT. The CDR3 has 15 amino acids. The CDR3 DNA is TGTGCCAGCAGTGAAGGGGACGCCATCGGGGGCGGCTACACCTTC. As protein: CASSEGDAIGGGYTF.

The chain uses TRBV7-9 and TRBJ2-5, with D uncertain. Germline lookup yields CDR1 SEHNR and CDR2 FQNEAQ (reference sequence). This CDR3 has 14 residues. V lost 5 bases to trimming and J lost 3 bases, with 13 bases between them. This chain's CDR3 is CASSPRLGKETQYF. For the CDR3, the DNA is TGTGCCAGCAGCCCACGTTTAGGGAAAGAGACCCAGTACTTC.